One and the same sample provided the 8 T cell receptor beta chains below, sequenced in a study of blood T cell repertoires in COVID-19. The assay was immunoSEQ multiplex PCR, and TCRdb's table has in-frame clones only and misses some. Of 230,000 or so clones listed, around 80% are singletons. Source material: peripheral blood. The receptor set was obtained from a man in his forties with active or convalescent COVID-19.

This clone was picked up a small number of times. The V call is TRBV27, the J call TRBJ1-6; the D is unclear. The V gene's germline CDR1 is MNHEY and CDR2 SMNVEV (reference sequence). The CDR3 loop spans 13 amino acids. V was trimmed by 8 bases and J by 7 bases, leaving 12 bases between them. Written as DNA, the CDR3 is TGTGCCAGCGGATTGAGGGCGAATTCACCCCTCCACTTT. The encoded protein is CASGLRANSPLHF.

The CDR3 here is CASSLSSGQETQYF. CDR3 DNA: TGCGCCAGCAGCTTAAGCTCAGGGCAAGAGACCCAGTACTTC. This chain joins TRBV5-1 and TRBJ2-5; D is perhaps TRBD1 (5 bases). In germline, CDR1 is SGHRS, CDR2 YFSETQ. There are 14 residues in the CDR3. Between the trimmed V and J ends, which lost 2 bases and 2 bases, there was a span of 10 bases.

The rearrangement joins TRBV10-3 to TRBJ1-5; D might be TRBD1 (5 bases). Trimming left V 6 bases short and J 5 bases short, with 11 bases between. The length of the CDR3 is 13 residues. Per the germline V gene, CDR1 is ENHRY and CDR2 is SYGVKD. This CDR3 reads CAISGTVDQPQHF. For the CDR3, the DNA is TGTGCCATCAGCGGGACTGTGGATCAGCCCCAGCATTTT.

The V call is TRBV9, the J call TRBJ2-4; 7 nucleotides match TRBD1. With 4 bases clipped from V and 9 bases from J, the junction kept 10 bases outside the gene matches. Germline V lookup: CDR1 SGDLS, CDR2 YYNGEE. The CDR3 runs 14 residues. CDR3 DNA sequence: TGTGCCAGCAGCCCCGGACAGGTTGGGGTCATTCAGTACTTC. It encodes CASSPGQVGVIQYF.

The chain couples TRBV28 to TRBJ2-7; maybe TRBD1 (5 bases). Per germline, CDR1 MDHEN and CDR2 SYDVKM. The CDR3 is 13 residues long. V shed 5 bases and J shed 1 base, with 9 bases lying between them. The CDR3 DNA sequence: TGTGCCAGCAGTAGTGGACAATCCTACGAGCAGTACTTC. This sequence encodes CASSSGQSYEQYF. The full variable domain, with the rest looked up from reference TRBV28 and TRBJ2-7, is DVKVTQSSRYLVKRTGEKVFLECVQDMDHENMFWYRQDPGLGLRLIYFSYDVKMKEKGDIPEGYSVSREKKERFSLILESASTNQTSMYLCASSSGQSYEQYFGPGTRLTVT.

V is TRBV11-3 and J is TRBJ2-7; TRBD1 matches at 9 bases. Per the germline V gene, CDR1 is SGHNT and CDR2 is YENEEA. The CDR3 has 14 residues. V was clipped by 4 bases and J by 5 bases; unmatched bases: 6. As DNA, the CDR3 is TGTGCCAGCAGCTATAGGGACAGGGCTCACGAGCAGTACTTC. Translating it yields CASSYRDRAHEQYF.

V is TRBV2 and J is TRBJ2-1; tentative D call: TRBD1 (5 bases). Germline CDR1 is SNHLY and CDR2 is FYNNEI. This CDR3 contains 13 residues. V was trimmed by 6 bases and J by 5 bases, leaving 11 bases between them. Here the CDR3 DNA reads TGTGCCAGCAGGAAGGCCAGGGACAATGAGCAGTTCTTC. Translated: CASRKARDNEQFF.

This clone was seen only once. The V gene is TRBV6-5, the J gene TRBJ1-2, with 7 bases fitting TRBD1. Germline values: CDR1 MNHEY, CDR2 SVGAGI. The CDR3 length is 16 residues. V shed 2 bases and J 3 bases; nucleotides not matched to a gene: 9. CDR3 amino acids: CASSYIGTAFHYGYTF. CDR3 in DNA: TGTGCCAGCAGTTACATTGGGACAGCATTCCACTATGGCTACACCTTC.